Sequencing of this T cell receptor (beta chain) was carried out in a study of T cell responses to AZD1222 COVID-19 vaccine (dated by TCRdb to the early 2020s). Notes on the research overall: A total of 230 or so trial participants underwent TCR sequencing, of whom some 210 received two doses of AZD1222 and about 25 received two doses of the MenACWY control vaccine. Trial participants were enrolled by age into 18-55, 56-69 and 70-plus year subgroups, with around 150, 28 and 57 TCR-sequenced participants respectively.

This sample's time point label indicates: about 28 days (+/-7) after the second vaccine dose. AZD1222 recipients with second doses at about 4 weeks or about 12 weeks were pooled, because spike-specific TCR depth and breadth did not differ between schedules. Samples from vaccinated people were obtained from the UK trials COV001 and COV002, which included a single-blind randomized controlled phase 2/3 trial of AZD1222 (ChAdOx1 nCoV-19) in healthy adults. For TCRbeta chain sequencing, PBMC samples were collected from trial participants at day 0 and at day 28 after the second dose. Overall study results and their limits: Participants were mostly white British and included more females than males, and it was suggested by the authors that clonal diversity may have been underestimated. CD4 TCRs associated with the vaccine covered the entire spike protein, and the dominant responses were in regions 160-218 and 743-854. Reportedly, almost half of the unique spike-specific TCRs recognized epitopes lying outside the regions that are mutated in the B.1.351 and B.1.1.7 variants. Only a handful of AZD1222 recipients were SARS-CoV-2 seropositive at baseline, limiting conclusions about previously exposed vaccinees. Spike-specific TCR breadth and depth rose significantly after two AZD1222 doses compared with day 0 and with MenACWY recipients. In the small 56-69-year group, the increase in depth fell short of significance, most likely because of low power. Because no samples from the day 14 peak response were available, repertoires could be characterized only after the peak T cell response.

The CDR3 regions of human TCRbeta chains were analyzed by immunosequencing. The original methods were these. Repertoire TCRs were matched against a reference library of SARS-CoV-2-specific TCRs generated with the MIRA antigen-specificity platform. Breadth was defined as the fraction of unique TCRs that were SARS-CoV-2-associated, and depth was defined as the fraction of total T cells that were SARS-CoV-2-associated. Using the MIRA data, each spike-specific TCR was assigned both to the spike region to which the TCR was reactive and to a CD4 or CD8 class. Log10-transformed breadth and depth values were compared by one-way ANOVA with Sidak's multiple comparisons tests. The table comes from immuneACCESS by way of TCRdb, which keeps in-frame sequences with V and J called. Part of the clones is missing from these tables; in studies checked, under half for an unresolved V gene and the rest for unknown reasons. The DNA gave D and trimming, while V, J and clone size come from that table. Within this sample are around 110,000 clones, with roughly 88% of them counted one time only. The ten largest clonotypes hold 8% of the sample.

Notes on this clone: The target of this receptor is not known. It has no much larger one-base neighbor in the sample; base qualities were not kept.

The CDR3 contains 16 residues, cysteine and phenylalanine counted. Only the CDR3 region is kept as DNA, spanning 48 bases read in frame from base 1. CDR1 SNHLY and CDR2 FYNNEI are derived from the germline V gene. V and J are trimmed by 6 bases and 5 bases, and the gene matches miss 12 bases of the junction. The material was peripheral blood, obtained 28 days after the second AZD1222 dose. The chain links TRBV2 with TRBJ1-2, and TRBD1 aligns with 10 junction nucleotides. The receptor comes from an adult who received the AZD1222 COVID-19 vaccine. The CDR3 reads CASRTRTGGVLYGYTF. The nucleotides read TGTGCCAGCAGAACCCGGACAGGGGGTGTTCTTTATGGCTACACCTTC.